The 29 T cell receptor beta chains reported below all come from one sample, sequenced in a study of cytomegalovirus exposure and HLA in healthy donors. A multiplex PCR was run with 60 Vbeta primers and 13 Jbeta primers. The method was immunoSEQ multiplex PCR; TCRdb's version includes in-frame clones alone and lacks a portion of them. The sample carries around 230,000 clones, approximately 81% recorded once. Sequenced input: PBMCs. These TCRs come from a girl between 2 and 10 years old in good health and CMV-seronegative.

The chain carries TRBV19 and TRBJ1-1; TRBD1 might be the D (5 bases). Between the trimmed V and J ends, which lost 5 bases and 7 bases, there was a span of 11 bases. CDR3 size: 12 residues. Germline V lookup: CDR1 LNHDA, CDR2 SQIVND (reference sequence). The CDR3 nucleotides read TGTGCCAGTAGTCCCCGGGGGAGTGAAGCTTTCTTT. As protein: CASSPRGSEAFF.

This clone was observed a single time. The chain is built from TRBV7-9 and TRBJ2-5; possible D gene TRBD1, 6 bases. Trimming removed 0 bases at V and 1 base at J, with 15 bases between. CDR1 and CDR2 (germline): SEHNR, FQNEAQ (reference sequence). The CDR3 extends over 17 amino acids. The DNA for the CDR3 is TGTGCCAGCAGCTTAGCATTCAACAGGGACCCCCAAGAGACCCAGTACTTC. Residues: CASSLAFNRDPQETQYF.

This clone appeared a single time. This sequence joins TRBV30 and TRBJ2-3; D possibly corresponds to TRBD2 (6 bases). CDR1 and CDR2 (germline): GTSNPN, SVGIG (reference sequence). Trimming took 2 bases from V and 8 from J, leaving 14 bases between them. The CDR3 length is 13 residues. The CDR3 DNA reads TGTGCCTGGAGTCGGGGGACTCCGGGTACGCAGTATTTT. Amino acids: CAWSRGTPGTQYF.

The chain combines TRBV30 with TRBJ2-1; D uncertain. In germline, CDR1 is GTSNPN, CDR2 SVGIG (reference sequence). The length of the CDR3 is 14 residues. Trimming pared 1 base from V and 8 bases from J, leaving 15 bases between. The CDR3 DNA follows: TGTGCCTGGAGTGCCCCGTTAAGCGATCATGAGCAGTTCTTC. Translation gives CAWSAPLSDHEQFF.

V is TRBV7-2 and J is TRBJ2-7; 9 positions match TRBD2. Germline lookup yields CDR1 SGHTA and CDR2 FQGNSA. Losses at the gene ends were 5 bases for V and 1 base for J; bases not matched to a gene: 6. This CDR3 spans 15 amino acids. CDR3 residues: CASSRSGGLSYEQYF. CDR3 bases: TGTGCCAGCAGCCGTAGCGGGGGCCTTTCCTACGAGCAGTACTTC.

The chain employs TRBV13 and TRBJ2-1; D is possibly TRBD2 (5 bases). The CDR3 totals 12 residues. Trimming shortened V by 6 bases and J by 6 bases, and 9 bases separated the two germline ends. Germline CDR1 is PRHDT and CDR2 is FYEKMQ (reference sequence). The CDR3 loop is CASRSGINEQFF. The CDR3 region has the DNA TGTGCCAGCAGATCGGGGATCAATGAGCAGTTCTTC.

The chain employs TRBV7-9 and TRBJ2-7, with D uncertain. The V end lost 2 bases, the J end lost 1 base, and 12 bases lay between the germline ends. The V gene's germline CDR1 is SEHNR and CDR2 FQNEAQ (reference sequence). The CDR3 covers 15 residues. The DNA for the CDR3 is TGTGCCAGCAGCTTATCAGGAACCTTTTCCTACGAGCAGTACTTC. This translates into CASSLSGTFSYEQYF.

J is TRBJ1-1 and V is TRBV4-1; D is ambiguous. V lost 1 base, J lost 1 base, and 7 bases lay in between. Looked up from germline, CDR1 is MGHRA and CDR2 is YSYEKL. This CDR3 comprises 14 residues. The CDR3 protein is CASSQVVENTEAFF. DNA of the CDR3: TGCGCCAGCAGCCAAGTAGTTGAGAACACTGAAGCTTTCTTT.

The chain is built from TRBV2 and TRBJ2-1, with TRBD1 identical over 8 bases. CDR1 SNHLY and CDR2 FYNNEI come from the germline V gene. The ends lost 0 bases at V and 6 bases at J; junction bases unmatched: 7. The CDR3 runs 16 residues. The CDR3 spells CASSEALLQGANEQFF. CDR3 nucleotides: TGTGCCAGCAGTGAAGCGCTCCTGCAGGGGGCCAATGAGCAGTTCTTC. Complete variable domain (other parts from reference TRBV2 and TRBJ2-1): EPEVTQTPSHQVTQMGQEVILRCVPISNHLYFYWYRQILGQKVEFLVSFYNNEISEKSEIFDDQFSVERPDGSNFTLKIRSTKLEDSAMYFCASSEALLQGANEQFFGPGTRLTVL.

This clone was observed once. This chain links TRBV5-1 with TRBJ2-5; TRBD1 might be the D (5 bases). CDR3 length equals 15 residues. Trimming left V 0 bases short and J 1 base short, with 10 bases between. Germline values: CDR1 SGHRS, CDR2 YFSETQ. The CDR3 is CASSLGGVLQETQYF. DNA for the CDR3: TGCGCCAGCAGCTTGGGGGGCGTGCTCCAAGAGACCCAGTACTTC.

This clone showed up just a few times. Other DNA sequences of this sample code for an identical CDR3. This chain links TRBV20-1 with TRBJ1-1; D is ambiguous. Trimming left V 4 bases short and J 1 base short, with 4 bases between. The CDR3 sequence is 11 residues long. Germline values: CDR1 DFQATT, CDR2 SNEGSKA (reference sequence). The chain's CDR3 is CSATGNTEAFF. The CDR3 bases are TGCAGTGCTACAGGGAACACTGAAGCTTTCTTT.

The V and J genes are TRBV5-6 and TRBJ1-1, with 8 bases fitting TRBD1. CDR1 and CDR2 from the germline V gene are SGHDT and YYEEEE. The CDR3 runs 15 residues. Unmatched junction bases numbered 6, after V lost 0 bases and J lost 5 bases. The CDR3 DNA follows: TGTGCCAGCAGCTTGGCCGGACAGGGATATACTGAAGCTTTCTTT. This translates into CASSLAGQGYTEAFF.

This rearrangement joins TRBV5-4 to TRBJ2-7; D is perhaps TRBD1 (5 bases). Germline assignment: CDR1 SGHNT and CDR2 YYREEE (reference sequence). The CDR3 is 13 amino acids. V lost 2 bases and J 5 bases, leaving 11 bases between the germline ends. This CDR3 is CASSFVRENEQYF. Written as DNA, the CDR3 is TGTGCCAGCAGCTTTGTCAGGGAAAACGAGCAGTACTTC.

This sequence joins TRBV4-1 and TRBJ2-2; the D gene is possibly TRBD1 (5 bases). Germline loops: CDR1 MGHRA, CDR2 YSYEKL. This CDR3 has 15 residues. V lost 1 base to trimming and J lost 3 bases, with 9 bases between them. The CDR3 bases are TGCGCCAGCAGCCAAGTAGGGGCGTACACCGGGGAGCTGTTTTTT. It codes for CASSQVGAYTGELFF.

Only a few counts were recorded for this clone. This chain connects TRBV5-4 to TRBJ2-5, with 7 bases identical to TRBD1. The CDR3 consists of 15 residues. Germline CDR1 and CDR2: SGHNT and YYREEE (reference sequence). The junction had 10 bases not matched to a gene; V was cut back by 4 bases and J by 4 bases. The CDR3 protein is CASSVYRGMGETQYF. Written as DNA, the CDR3 is TGTGCCAGCAGCGTTTACAGGGGAATGGGAGAGACCCAGTACTTC.

In its sample, this clone was seen a few times. V is TRBV18 and J is TRBJ1-2; no reliable D call. The CDR3 is 16 amino acids. The V gene's germline CDR1 is KGHSH and CDR2 LQKENI. Trimming stripped 4 bases from V and 3 bases from J, with 18 bases between. CDR3 sequence reads: CASSRSSLVSDYGYTF. The CDR3 coding sequence is TGTGCCAGCTCACGGTCTTCCCTCGTCTCAGACTATGGCTACACCTTC.

This chain links TRBV30 with TRBJ2-3; 9 nucleotides line up with TRBD2. This CDR3 has 17 amino acids. The V and J ends lost 4 bases and 0 bases, in that order; junction bases with no gene match: 11. CDR1 is GTSNPN, CDR2 SVGIG, per germline (reference sequence). CDR3 sequence: CAWNRGLAGRSTDTQYF. CDR3 nucleotide sequence: TGTGCCTGGAATCGTGGGCTAGCGGGGCGAAGCACAGATACGCAGTATTTT.

J is TRBJ2-7 and V is TRBV11-2, with TRBD1 matching over 10 bases. The CDR3 totals 13 residues. Germline CDR1 is SGHAT and CDR2 is FQNNGV. V trimming: 6 bases; J trimming: 4 bases; junction bases outside the gene matches: 3. CDR3 sequence: CASRRTGGYEQYF. Here the CDR3 DNA reads TGTGCCAGCAGACGGACAGGGGGATACGAGCAGTACTTC.

The chain combines TRBV4-1 with TRBJ1-5; 7 bases fit TRBD1. The germline gives CDR1 MGHRA, CDR2 YSYEKL. This CDR3 comprises 14 residues. The V and J ends lost 2 bases and 7 bases, in that order; junction bases with no gene match: 5. The CDR3 loop reads CASSQLQGGQPQHF. CDR3 DNA: TGCGCCAGCAGCCAACTCCAGGGGGGACAGCCCCAGCATTTT.

This rearrangement joins TRBV5-1 to TRBJ2-3; D uncertain. V gave up 0 bases and J gave up 4 bases, with 9 bases separating them. Germline V gives CDR1 SGHRS, CDR2 YFSETQ. The CDR3 is made up of 14 amino acids. The DNA of the CDR3 is TGCGCCAGCAGCTTGGTTGTGGGCCCAGATACGCAGTATTTT. This gives the protein CASSLVVGPDTQYF.

The chain joins TRBV19 to TRBJ2-2, with D possibly matching TRBD2 (6 bases). Trimming removed 7 bases at V and 3 bases at J, with 15 bases between. The germline gives CDR1 LNHDA, CDR2 SQIVND (reference sequence). This CDR3 spans 15 amino acids. The CDR3 spells CASTSRTTHTGELFF. The CDR3 bases are TGTGCCAGTACCTCGAGGACTACACACACCGGGGAGCTGTTTTTT.

The chain employs TRBV12-5 and TRBJ2-5, with 9 bases lining up with TRBD2. The germline gives CDR1 LGHNT, CDR2 FRNRAP. V lost 3 bases to trimming and J lost 4 bases; unmatched junction nucleotides: 9. The CDR3 is 16 residues long. Here the CDR3 DNA reads TGTGCTAGTGGTTTTGGGCGGGGGGGCCTACGAGAGACCCAGTACTTC. Translation: CASGFGRGGLRETQYF.

This rearrangement joins TRBV5-1 to TRBJ1-2; a possible D gene is TRBD1 (5 bases). The germline gives CDR1 SGHRS, CDR2 YFSETQ. The CDR3 extends over 13 amino acids. V gave up 0 bases and J gave up 7 bases, with 10 bases separating them. CDR3 bases: TGCGCCAGCAGCTTGGGTAGGGGCAGTGGCTACACCTTC. Amino acids: CASSLGRGSGYTF.

The genes are TRBV11-2 and TRBJ1-1; D possibly corresponds to TRBD1 (6 bases). The germline V gene has CDR1 SGHAT and CDR2 FQNNGV. The V gene lost 1 base and the J gene lost 6 bases, with 15 bases spanning the gap. The CDR3 runs to 15 residues. The chain's CDR3 is CASSLVPGDLPEAFF. The DNA of the CDR3 is TGTGCCAGCAGCTTAGTTCCAGGGGATTTACCTGAAGCTTTCTTT.

This clone was picked up a small number of times. CDR3: CASSEGRGNSPLHF. CDR3 nucleotides: TGTGCCAGCAGTGAAGGCAGGGGTAATTCACCCCTCCACTTT. The chain uses TRBV2 and TRBJ1-6; weak D call: TRBD1 (6 bases). The CDR3 extends over 14 amino acids. CDR1 and CDR2 from the germline V gene are SNHLY and FYNNEI. Between the trimmed V and J ends, which lost 1 base and 6 bases, there was a span of 7 bases.

The V call is TRBV5-1, the J call TRBJ1-2, with TRBD1 matching over 9 bases. The CDR3 loop spans 17 amino acids. Looked up from germline, CDR1 is SGHRS and CDR2 is YFSETQ. With V trimmed by 4 bases and J by 4 bases, 14 bases remained unmatched. This CDR3 reads CASSGGAGTGGVYGYTF. CDR3 sequence (DNA): TGCGCCAGCAGCGGTGGCGCGGGTACAGGGGGCGTCTATGGCTACACCTTC.

CDR3 DNA: TGCGCCAGCAGCTTGGGACAGGGCGCTGAAGCTTTCTTT. Its protein is CASSLGQGAEAFF. V is TRBV5-1 and J is TRBJ1-1; 7 nucleotides align to TRBD1. The CDR3 has 13 residues. The V gene end was trimmed by 0 bases and the J gene end by 6 bases; junction bases not matched to a gene: 2. Germline loops: CDR1 SGHRS, CDR2 YFSETQ.

V and J are TRBV2 and TRBJ2-6; D call uncertain. This CDR3 has 20 residues. Germline V lookup: CDR1 SNHLY, CDR2 FYNNEI. V lost 4 bases, J lost 0 bases, and 22 bases lay in between. In DNA form, the CDR3 reads TGTGCCAGCAGTGGACCAACGACTCTAGGTCTAAGCTCTGGGGCCAACGTCCTGACTTTC. Amino acid sequence: CASSGPTTLGLSSGANVLTF.

V usage is TRBV6-1 and J usage is TRBJ2-3; 13 nucleotides match TRBD2. V gave up 4 bases and J gave up 5 bases; unmatched junction bases: 3. The CDR3 runs to 15 residues. Germline loops: CDR1 MNHNS, CDR2 SASEGT. This CDR3 is CASSGTSGRLDTQYF. In DNA form, the CDR3 reads TGTGCCAGCAGTGGGACTAGCGGGAGACTAGATACGCAGTATTTT.